This TCR beta chain came from a study of radiation and T cells in renal cell carcinoma. Looking at the study overall: Nephrectomy followed 15 Gy stereotactic body radiation by 4 weeks.

Only in-frame clones appear in the TCRdb table, and some are missing; sequencing was by immunoSEQ multiplex PCR. This table has around 94,000 clones, 86% appearing once. The study's findings and limits: From baseline, blood top tumor clonotypes peaked at 2 weeks post-radiation.

As to this clone: Its antigen is unidentified.

Documented time point: baseline pretreatment blood. The sample's treatment: 15 Gy SBRT to primary tumor, nephrectomy 4 weeks later. Blood was sampled at baseline, 2 weeks and 4 weeks after SBRT. This renal cell carcinoma was of the clear cell type. In germline, CDR1 is SGHRS, CDR2 YFSETQ. This CDR3 contains 15 residues. The J segment lost 3 bases and the V segment lost 1 base, leaving 2 bases of the junction unmatched. The sample in question was blood, obtained from a patient whose treatment included radiotherapy and nephrectomy. V usage is TRBV5-1 and J usage is TRBJ1-4, with TRBD1 identical over 8 bases. The receptor's source is a middle-aged man with renal cell carcinoma. The CDR3, as DNA: TGCGCCAGCAGCTTGTCGACAGGGGCTAATGAAAAACTGTTTTTT. The encoded protein is CASSLSTGANEKLFF.